This T cell receptor beta chain was captured by sequencing in a study of blood T cell repertoires in COVID-19. Study-wide context: The analysed material was cDNA or gDNA that came from T cells, B-cell-depleted T cells, or PBMCs.

V lost 7 bases to trimming and J lost 5 bases, with 15 bases between them. CDR1 is MNHEY, CDR2 SVGAGI, per germline. This CDR3 comprises 15 residues. Original processing methods: How many nucleated cells were present was estimated from reference gene primer amplification. The assay was immunoSEQ multiplex PCR, and TCRdb's table has in-frame clones only and misses some. That table is the source of V, J and clone size, and D and trimming were worked out from the DNA. The sample has over 100,000 clones, around 89% seen once. The Seattle patients, enrolled during active infection, were followed longitudinally.

The chain links TRBV6-5 to TRBJ1-6, with D uncertain. The specimen was peripheral blood. The receptor was isolated from a man aged 55 to 70 with COVID-19, enrolled during active disease. The CDR3 sequence: CASTPEYTHNSPLHF. CDR3 DNA: TGTGCCAGCACCCCGGAGTACACTCATAATTCACCCCTCCACTTT.